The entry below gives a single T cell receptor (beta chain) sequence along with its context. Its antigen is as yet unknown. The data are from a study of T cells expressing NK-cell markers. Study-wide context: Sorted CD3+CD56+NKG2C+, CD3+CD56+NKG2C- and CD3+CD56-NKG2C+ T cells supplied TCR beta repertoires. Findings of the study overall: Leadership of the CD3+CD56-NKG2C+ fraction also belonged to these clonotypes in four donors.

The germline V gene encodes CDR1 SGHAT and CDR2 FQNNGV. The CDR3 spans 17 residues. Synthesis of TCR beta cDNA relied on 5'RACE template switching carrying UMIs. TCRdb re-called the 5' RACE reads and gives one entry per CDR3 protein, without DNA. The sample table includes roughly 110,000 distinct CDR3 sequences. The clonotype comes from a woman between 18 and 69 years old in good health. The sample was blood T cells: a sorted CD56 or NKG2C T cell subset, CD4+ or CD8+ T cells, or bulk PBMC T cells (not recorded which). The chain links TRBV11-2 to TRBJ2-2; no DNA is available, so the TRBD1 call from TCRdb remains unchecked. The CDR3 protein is CASSSDWGGIITGELFF. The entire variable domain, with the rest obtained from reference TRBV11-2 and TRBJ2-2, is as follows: EAGVAQSPRYKIIEKRQSVAFWCNPISGHATLYWYQQILGQGPKLLIQFQNNGVVDDSQLPKDRFSAERLKGVDSTLKIQPAKLEDSAVYLCASSSDWGGIITGELFFGEGSRLTVL.